The present T cell receptor beta chain was sequenced within a study of T cell responses to AZD1222 COVID-19 vaccine. Study overall: Second doses at about 4 or about 12 weeks were pooled. Study-level results: Most donors were white British and more were female, and clonal diversity was possibly underestimated. In all cases, repertoires were sampled only after the peak T cell response. There were vaccine-associated CD4 TCRs across spike, dominant at 160-218 and 743-854.

V was clipped by 7 bases and J by 3 bases, with 16 bases between them. Germline V gene lookup returns CDR1 SGHRS and CDR2 YFSETQ. The CDR3 is made up of 14 amino acids. TCRdb's copy holds only in-frame clones and misses some; the assay was immunoSEQ multiplex PCR. The top ten hold less than 6% of the sample, which has 97,000 or so clones, around 83% seen once. In its sample, this clone was seen once. The antigen is undetermined. The sequenced sample was peripheral blood, obtained on day 0 of AZD1222 vaccination. This rearrangement joins TRBV5-1 to TRBJ2-5; D not certain. The TCR was taken from an adult in good health. The CDR3 here is CASYHNSQEETQYF. In nucleotides, the CDR3 is TGCGCCAGCTACCATAATTCTCAGGAAGAGACCCAGTACTTC.